This entry is about one T cell receptor beta chain. TCRdb's table, derived via immunoSEQ multiplex PCR, lists solely in-frame clones and lacks some. Altogether 180,000 or so clones are present, 89% being singletons, with the ten largest covering 0.77%. Cohort 3 donors were reported recovered after two negative PCRs, clearance, or symptom resolution. Germline V CDR1 and CDR2: MGHRA, YSYEKL. The CDR3 covers 17 residues. V shed 4 bases, J shed 1 base, and the junction held 11 bases outside the gene matches. The sample originates from a study of blood T cell repertoires in COVID-19. Overall study context: Sites in the United States, Italy and Spain provided acute and convalescent COVID-19 samples. PBMCs, B-cell-depleted T cells, or T cells provided the cDNA or gDNA that made up the material.

The TCR originated in a young woman who had recovered from COVID-19. Sequencing was carried out using PBMCs or T cells enriched from blood (not recorded which). V gene TRBV4-1 combines with J gene TRBJ1-1, with TRBD1 matching 8 bases. CDR3 in DNA: TGCGCCAGCAGCCTTCAGGGGGCCCTGTGGTCGAACACTGAAGCTTTCTTT. This encodes CASSLQGALWSNTEAFF.